This entry is about one T cell receptor beta chain. This sample stems from a study of STAT5B mutations in CD4+ large granular lymphocyte leukemia. Trimming cost V 0 bases and J 3 bases, with 6 bases left between them. Germline CDR1 and CDR2: KGHSH and LQKENI. The CDR3 extends over 14 amino acids. TCRdb's table, derived via immunoSEQ multiplex PCR, lists solely in-frame clones and lacks some. The sample shows some 35,000 clones, more than 70% of them seen only once. The source is a human donor in good health. The sequenced sample was CD4+ T cells from blood buffy coats. This sequence joins TRBV18 and TRBJ2-1; no firm D call. The CDR3 here is CASSPPSGYNEQFF. The CDR3 DNA sequence: TGTGCCAGCTCACCACCTTCCGGCTACAATGAGCAGTTCTTC. The full variable domain, in which reference TRBV18 and TRBJ2-1 provide the parts outside the CDR3, is NAGVMQNPRHLVRRRGQEARLRCSPMKGHSHVYWYRQLPEEGLKFMVYLQKENIIDESGMPKERFSAEFPKEGPSILRIQQVVRGDSAAYFCASSPPSGYNEQFFGPGTRLTVL.